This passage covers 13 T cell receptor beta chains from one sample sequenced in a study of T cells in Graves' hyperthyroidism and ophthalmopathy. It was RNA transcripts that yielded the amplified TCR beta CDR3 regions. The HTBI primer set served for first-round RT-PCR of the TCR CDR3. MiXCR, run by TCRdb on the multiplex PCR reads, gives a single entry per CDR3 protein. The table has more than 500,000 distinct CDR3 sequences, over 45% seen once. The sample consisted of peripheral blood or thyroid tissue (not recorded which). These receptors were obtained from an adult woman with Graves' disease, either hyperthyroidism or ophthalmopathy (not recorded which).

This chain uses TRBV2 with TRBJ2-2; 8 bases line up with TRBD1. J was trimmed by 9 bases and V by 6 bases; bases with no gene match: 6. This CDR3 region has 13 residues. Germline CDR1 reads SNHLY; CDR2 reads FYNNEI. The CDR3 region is CASSRGRIRELFF. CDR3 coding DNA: TGTGCCAGCAGCAGGGGGCGGATCAGGGAGCTGTTTTTT.

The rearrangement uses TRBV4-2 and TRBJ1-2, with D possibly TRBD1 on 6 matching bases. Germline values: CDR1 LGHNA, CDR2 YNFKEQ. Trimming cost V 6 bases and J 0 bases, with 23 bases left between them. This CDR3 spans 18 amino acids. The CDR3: CASSIEDRPGEANYGYTF. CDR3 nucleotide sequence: TGTGCCAGCAGTATTGAGGATCGGCCAGGGGAAGCTAACTATGGCTACACCTTC.

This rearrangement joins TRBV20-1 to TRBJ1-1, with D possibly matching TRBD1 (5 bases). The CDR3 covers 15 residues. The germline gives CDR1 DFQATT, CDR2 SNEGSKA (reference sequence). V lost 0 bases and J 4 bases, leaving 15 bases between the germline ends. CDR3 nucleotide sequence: TGCAGTGCTAGAGATTCGGGGCGCTCGGGCACTGAAGCTTTCTTT. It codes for CSARDSGRSGTEAFF.

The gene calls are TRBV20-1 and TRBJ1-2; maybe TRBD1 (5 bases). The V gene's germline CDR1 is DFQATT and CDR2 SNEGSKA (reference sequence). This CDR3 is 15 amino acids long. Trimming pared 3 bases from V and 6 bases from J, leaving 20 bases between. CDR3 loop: CSASRRETGDDGYTF. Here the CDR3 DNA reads TGCAGTGCTAGTAGGCGGGAAACCGGGGACGATGGCTACACCTTC.

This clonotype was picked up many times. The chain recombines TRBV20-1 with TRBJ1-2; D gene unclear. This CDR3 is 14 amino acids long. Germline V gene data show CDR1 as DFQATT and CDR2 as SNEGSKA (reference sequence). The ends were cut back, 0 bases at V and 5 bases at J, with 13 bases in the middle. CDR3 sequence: CSARDRNVAYGYTF. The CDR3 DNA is TGCAGTGCTAGAGATAGGAACGTCGCATATGGCTACACCTTC.

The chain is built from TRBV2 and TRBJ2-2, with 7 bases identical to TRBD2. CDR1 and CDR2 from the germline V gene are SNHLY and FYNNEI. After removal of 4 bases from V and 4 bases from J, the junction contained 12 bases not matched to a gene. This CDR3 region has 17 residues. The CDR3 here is CASSVSSGGGITGELFF. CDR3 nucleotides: TGTGCCAGCAGTGTTTCTAGCGGAGGAGGGATCACCGGGGAGCTGTTTTTT.

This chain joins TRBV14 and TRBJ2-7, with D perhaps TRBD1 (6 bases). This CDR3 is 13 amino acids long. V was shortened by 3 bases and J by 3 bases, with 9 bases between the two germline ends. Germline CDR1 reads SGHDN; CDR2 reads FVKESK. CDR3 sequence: CASSQGHRYEQYF. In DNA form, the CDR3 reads TGTGCCAGCAGCCAGGGACACCGCTACGAGCAGTACTTC.

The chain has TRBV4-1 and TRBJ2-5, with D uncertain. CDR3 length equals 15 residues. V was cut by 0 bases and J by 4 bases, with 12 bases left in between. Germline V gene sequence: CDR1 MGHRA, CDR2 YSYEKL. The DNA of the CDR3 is TGCGCCAGCAGCCAAGATCCGGCAGGCAGAGAGACCCAGTACTTC. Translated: CASSQDPAGRETQYF.

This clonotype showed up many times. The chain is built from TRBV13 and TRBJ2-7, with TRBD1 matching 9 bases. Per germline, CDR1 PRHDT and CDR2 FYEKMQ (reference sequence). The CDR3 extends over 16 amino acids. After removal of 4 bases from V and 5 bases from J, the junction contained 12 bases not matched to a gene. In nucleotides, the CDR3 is TGTGCCAGCAGCTCCCTAAACAGGGGGCGTAGGGACGAGCAGTACTTC. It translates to CASSSLNRGRRDEQYF.

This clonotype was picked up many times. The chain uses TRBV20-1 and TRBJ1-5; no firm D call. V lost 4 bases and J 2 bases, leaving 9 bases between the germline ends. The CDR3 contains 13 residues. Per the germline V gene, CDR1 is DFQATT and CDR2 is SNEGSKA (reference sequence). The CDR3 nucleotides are TGCAGTGCTAATAAAGAACGCAATCAGCCCCAGCATTTT. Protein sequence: CSANKERNQPQHF.

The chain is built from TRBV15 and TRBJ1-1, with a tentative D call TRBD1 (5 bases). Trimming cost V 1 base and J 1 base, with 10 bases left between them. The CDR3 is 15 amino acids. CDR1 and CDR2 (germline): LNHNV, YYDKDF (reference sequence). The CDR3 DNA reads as TGTGCCACCAGCAGAGGGGCGGGGGGGAACACTGAAGCTTTCTTT. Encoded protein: CATSRGAGGNTEAFF.

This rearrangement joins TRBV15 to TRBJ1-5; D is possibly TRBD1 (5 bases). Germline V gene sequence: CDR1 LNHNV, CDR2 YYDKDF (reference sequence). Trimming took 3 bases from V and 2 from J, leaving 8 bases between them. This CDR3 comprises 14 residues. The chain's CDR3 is CATSRGRGNQPQHF. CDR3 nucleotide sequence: TGTGCCACCAGCAGGGGACGGGGCAATCAGCCCCAGCATTTT. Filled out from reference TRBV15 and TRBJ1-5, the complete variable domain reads DAMVIQNPRYQVTQFGKPVTLSCSQTLNHNVMYWYQQKSSQAPKLLFHYYDKDFNNEADTPDNFQSRRPNTSFCFLDIRSPGLGDTAMYLCATSRGRGNQPQHFGDGTRLSIL.

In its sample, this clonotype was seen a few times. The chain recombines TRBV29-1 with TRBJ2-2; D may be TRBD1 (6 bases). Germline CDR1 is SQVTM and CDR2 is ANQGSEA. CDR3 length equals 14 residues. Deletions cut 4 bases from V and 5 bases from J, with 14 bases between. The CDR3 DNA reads TGCAGCGTTGGGGACACCCGTTGGACCGGGGAGCTGTTTTTT. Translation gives CSVGDTRWTGELFF.